This TCR beta chain was retrieved from a study of cytomegalovirus exposure and HLA in healthy donors. This PCR relied on a set of 60 Vbeta primers and 13 Jbeta primers. Produced via immunoSEQ multiplex PCR; TCRdb's table is partial and in-frame only. The data contain about 86,000 clones, 70% to 80% of them seen just once; the ten biggest clones take up about 14%. This clone was picked up one time. Antigen specificity is unknown. Notes on the study in general: As a later analysis revealed, most CMV-associated TCR beta chains appeared HLA-restricted.

Germline values: CDR1 LNHDA, CDR2 SQIVND (reference sequence). V dropped 4 bases and J dropped 8 bases, with 14 bases sitting between them. CDR3 length: 14 residues. The chain carries TRBV19 and TRBJ1-4; D perhaps matches TRBD1 (6 bases). This receptor was identified in a woman in her 40s in good health and CMV-seropositive. The sample consisted of PBMCs. As DNA, the CDR3 is TGTGCCAGTAGTACACGGGGGGCCGACGAAAAACTGTTTTTT. Amino acid sequence: CASSTRGADEKLFF.